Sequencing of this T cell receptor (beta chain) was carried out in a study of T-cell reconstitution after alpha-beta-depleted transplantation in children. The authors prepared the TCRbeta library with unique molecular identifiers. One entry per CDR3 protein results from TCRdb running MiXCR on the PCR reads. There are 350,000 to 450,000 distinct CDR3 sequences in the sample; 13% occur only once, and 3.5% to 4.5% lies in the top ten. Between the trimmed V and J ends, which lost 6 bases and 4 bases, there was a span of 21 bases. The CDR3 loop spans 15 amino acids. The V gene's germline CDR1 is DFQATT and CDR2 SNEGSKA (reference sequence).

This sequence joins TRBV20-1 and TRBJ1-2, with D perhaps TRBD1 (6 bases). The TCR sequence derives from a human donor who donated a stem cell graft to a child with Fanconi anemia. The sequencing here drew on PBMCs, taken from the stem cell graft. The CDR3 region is CSANPGQLRPYGYTF. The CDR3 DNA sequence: TGCAGTGCGAATCCGGGACAACTACGACCCTATGGCTACACCTTC.